This paragraph covers one T cell receptor beta chain sequence. An end of the junction differs from the germline gene, which may be a read error. The data stem from a study of glioma-infiltrating T cells. Amplification of TCR alpha and beta CDR3 regions from RNA used iRepertoire nested multiplex PCR. TCRdb reprocessed the multiplex PCR reads via MiXCR and lists one record per CDR3 protein. The table has approximately 110,000 distinct CDR3 sequences, less than 30% seen once. The germline V gene has CDR1 DFQATT and CDR2 SNEGSKA (reference sequence). CDR3 length: 12 residues. Sequenced: glioma tissue, nonneoplastic brain tissue, or PBMCs (not recorded which). This chain joins TRBV20-1 and TRBJ2-7; D remains unclear. The source is a human donor with low-grade glioma or glioblastoma, undergoing nonglioma brain surgery, or in good health (not recorded which). The CDR3 sequence is CSARVGSYEQCF. The CDR3 DNA reads TGCAGTGCTAGAGTGGGCTCCTACGAGCAGTGCTTC.